Reported below is one TCR beta chain. This record comes from a study of blood T cell repertoires in COVID-19. The table came from immunoSEQ multiplex PCR; TCRdb's copy has only in-frame clones and leaves some out. The table records approximately 300,000 clones, 70% to 90% of them present only once. V was pared by 3 bases and J by 3 bases, with 9 bases between. CDR1 SGDLS and CDR2 YYNGEE come from the germline V gene. CDR3 size: 13 residues. Sequencing was carried out using PBMCs or T cells enriched from blood (not recorded which). The chain links TRBV9 to TRBJ1-1; D perhaps matches TRBD1 (6 bases). The receptor's source is a woman aged 25 to 45 who had recovered from COVID-19. The CDR3 DNA follows: TGTGCCAGCAGCGGGACAGCTGACACTGAAGCTTTCTTT. It translates to CASSGTADTEAFF.